This T cell receptor (beta chain) was documented in a study of T cells in narcolepsy. Study summary: Enrolled donors included narcolepsy type 1 or type 2 patients and healthy controls. General study findings and limits: No autoreactive T cell clone sequences appeared in some memory CD4+ repertoires. Autoreactive HCRT-specific and TRIB2-specific clonotypes were marked in same-patient CSF-versus-blood CD4+ comparisons. Healthy controls reportedly lacked the autoreactive clonotypes serially found in patients' blood.

TCRdb keeps only in-frame clones here, not all; method: immunoSEQ multiplex PCR. Among about 25,000 clones listed, roughly 80% were seen once. The CDR3 loop spans 14 amino acids. Trimming cost V 7 bases and J 0 bases; bases outside gene matches: 4. The germline V gene encodes CDR1 MDHEN and CDR2 SYDVKM. To note about this clone: The antigen is unknown.

The receptor was derived from a human donor with narcolepsy. What was sequenced was CD45RA- memory CD4+ T cells from PBMCs. The chain carries TRBV28 and TRBJ2-7; TRBD2 aligns across 9 bases. The CDR3 sequence is CASTLAGNSYEQYF. Here the CDR3 DNA reads TGTGCCAGCACTCTAGCGGGAAACTCCTACGAGCAGTACTTC.